The clone carrying this T cell receptor (beta chain) showed up just once. Its matching antigen is unknown. The table came from immunoSEQ multiplex PCR; TCRdb's copy has only in-frame clones and leaves some out. The table shows 150,000 to 200,000 clones, with 81% occurring only once. CDR1 SQVTM and CDR2 ANQGSEA come from the germline V gene. This CDR3 is 13 amino acids long. V was clipped by 6 bases and J by 9 bases; unmatched bases: 6. The data originate from a study of cytotoxic CD8 clonotypes in ibrutinib-treated CLL. Study-wide findings and caveats: Measured clonality at baseline was greater than in age-matched healthy donors and tracked with circulating CD8+ T-cell counts. At ibrutinib response, clonality increased, and at progression it declined back toward baseline.

The chain joins TRBV29-1 to TRBJ1-6; 9 bases match TRBD1. The origin of this receptor is a human donor with chronic lymphocytic leukemia. Sequencing used PBMCs, obtained after 12 months of ibrutinib treatment. This CDR3 reads CSVAQGATSPLHF. CDR3 in DNA: TGCAGCGTCGCACAGGGGGCAACTTCACCCCTCCACTTT. Full variable domain (missing parts from reference TRBV29-1 and TRBJ1-6): SAVISQKPSRDICQRGTSLTIQCQVDSQVTMMFWYRQQPGQSLTLIATANQGSEATYESGFVIDKFPISRPNLTFSTLTVSNMSPEDSSIYLCSVAQGATSPLHFGNGTRLTVT.